Listed here are 5 T cell receptor beta chains from one sample, sequenced in a study of glioma-infiltrating T cells. TCR alpha and beta CDR3 regions were amplified from RNA using iRepertoire nested multiplex PCR. MiXCR, run by TCRdb on the multiplex PCR reads, gives a single entry per CDR3 protein. The sample lists 150,000 to 200,000 distinct CDR3 sequences, around 42% occurring once. The sequenced sample was glioma tissue, nonneoplastic brain tissue, or PBMCs (not recorded which). These receptors originate from a human donor with low-grade glioma or glioblastoma, undergoing nonglioma brain surgery, or in good health (not recorded which).

This clonotype was counted ten times or more. In nucleotides, the CDR3 is TGCAGTGCTATATCCAGTTGGAACACTGAAGCTTTCTTT. Protein product: CSAISSWNTEAFF. V is TRBV20-1 and J is TRBJ1-1, with no clear D. The CDR3 is made up of 13 amino acids. Per germline, CDR1 DFQATT and CDR2 SNEGSKA (reference sequence). V lost 4 bases to trimming and J lost 1 base, with 10 bases between them.

For this clonotype: This may come from a read error, since a much larger clone is one base off. The genes are TRBV4-1 and TRBJ2-7; 9 bases match TRBD1. Trimming took 3 bases from V and 5 from J; bases not matched to a gene: 5. The CDR3 spans 14 residues. Germline values: CDR1 MGHRA, CDR2 YSYEKL. CDR3 protein: CASSHPGTGNEQYF. The CDR3 DNA follows: TGCGCCAGCAGCCATCCCGGGACAGGGAACGAGCAGTACTTC.

About this clonotype itself: Germline and junction disagree at one end, which may indicate a read error. V and J are TRBV2 and TRBJ1-5; D unclear. The CDR3 length is 16 residues. Germline CDR1 is SNHLY and CDR2 is FYNNEI. The CDR3 loop is CASSESLGGRNQPKHF. CDR3 in DNA: TGTGCCAGCAGTGAAAGTTTAGGAGGGAGAAATCAGCCCAAGCATTTT.

At least ten counts were recorded for this clonotype. CDR3 coding DNA: TGTGCCAGCCGTCGACAGGGCAACTACGAGCAGTACTTC. Amino acids: CASRRQGNYEQYF. The chain couples TRBV27 to TRBJ2-7; TRBD1 matches at 7 bases. Germline CDR1 reads MNHEY; CDR2 reads SMNVEV (reference sequence). J lost 3 bases, V lost 8 bases, and 7 bases had no gene match. The CDR3 totals 13 residues.

This clonotype was counted at least ten times. The chain has TRBV20-1 and TRBJ2-1, with D possibly matching TRBD1 (6 bases). Trimming took 0 bases from V and 10 from J, leaving 16 bases between them. Germline CDR1 DFQATT, CDR2 SNEGSKA (reference sequence). This CDR3 has 14 residues. The CDR3 DNA reads as TGCAGTGCTAGAGAGCGACAGGCCCCGGGGGAGCAGTTCTTC. This sequence encodes CSARERQAPGEQFF.